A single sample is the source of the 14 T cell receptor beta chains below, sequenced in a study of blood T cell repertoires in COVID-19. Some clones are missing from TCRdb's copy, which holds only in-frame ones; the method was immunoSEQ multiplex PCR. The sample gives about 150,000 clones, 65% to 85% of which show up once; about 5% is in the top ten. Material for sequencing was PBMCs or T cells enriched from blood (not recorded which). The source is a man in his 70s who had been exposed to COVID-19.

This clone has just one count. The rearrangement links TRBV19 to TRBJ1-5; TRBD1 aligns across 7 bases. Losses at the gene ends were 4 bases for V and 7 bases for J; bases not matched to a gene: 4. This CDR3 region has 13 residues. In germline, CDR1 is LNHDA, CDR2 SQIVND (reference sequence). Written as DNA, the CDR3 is TGTGCCAGTAGTAGCCAGGGGGAACAGCCCCAGCATTTT. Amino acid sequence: CASSSQGEQPQHF.

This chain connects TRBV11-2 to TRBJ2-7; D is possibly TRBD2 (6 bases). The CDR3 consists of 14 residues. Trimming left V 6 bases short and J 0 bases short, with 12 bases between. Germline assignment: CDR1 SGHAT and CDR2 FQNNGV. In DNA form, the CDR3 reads TGTGCCAGCAGGATTGGGACTTCCTCCTACGAGCAGTACTTC. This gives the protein CASRIGTSSYEQYF.

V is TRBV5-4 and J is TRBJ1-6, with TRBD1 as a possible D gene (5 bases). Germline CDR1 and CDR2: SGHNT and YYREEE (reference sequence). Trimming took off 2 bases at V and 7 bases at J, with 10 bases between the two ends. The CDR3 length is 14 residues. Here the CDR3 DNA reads TGTGCCAGCAGCTTAAGACAGAACAATTCACCCCTCCACTTT. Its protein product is CASSLRQNNSPLHF.

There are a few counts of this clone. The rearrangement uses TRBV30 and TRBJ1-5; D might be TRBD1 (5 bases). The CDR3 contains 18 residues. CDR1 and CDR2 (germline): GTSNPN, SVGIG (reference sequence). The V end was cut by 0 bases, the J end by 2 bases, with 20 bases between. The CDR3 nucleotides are TGTGCCTGGAGTGTAAGCGGGGCAGGGCCTTTGGGCAATCAGCCCCAGCATTTT. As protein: CAWSVSGAGPLGNQPQHF.

Here the CDR3 reads CASSRRRGSGEETQYF. The DNA for the CDR3 is TGTGCCAGCAGCCGCAGGCGTGGGTCAGGGGAAGAGACCCAGTACTTC. V gene TRBV7-6 combines with J gene TRBJ2-5; possibly TRBD1 for D (6 bases). The V end lost 5 bases, the J end lost 3 bases, and 19 bases lay between the germline ends. The CDR3 has 16 amino acids. Germline-derived CDR1 and CDR2 are SGHVS and FNYEAQ. The full variable domain, rest sourced from reference TRBV7-6 and TRBJ2-5, is GAGVSQSPRYKVTKRGQDVALRCDPISGHVSLYWYRQALGQGPEFLTYFNYEAQQDKSGLPNDRFSAERPEGSISTLTIQRTEQRDSAMYRCASSRRRGSGEETQYFGPGTRLLVL.

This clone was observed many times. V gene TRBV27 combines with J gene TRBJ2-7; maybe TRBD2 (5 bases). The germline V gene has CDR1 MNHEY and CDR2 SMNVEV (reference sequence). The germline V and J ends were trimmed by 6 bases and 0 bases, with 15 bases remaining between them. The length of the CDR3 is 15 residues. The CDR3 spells CASSPFAGPSYEQYF. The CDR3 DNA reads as TGTGCCAGCAGCCCCTTCGCGGGCCCCTCCTACGAGCAGTACTTC.

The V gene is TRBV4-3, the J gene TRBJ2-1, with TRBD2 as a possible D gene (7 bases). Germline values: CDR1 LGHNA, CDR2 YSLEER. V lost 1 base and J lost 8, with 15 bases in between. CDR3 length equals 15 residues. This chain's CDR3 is CASSQVEGGTDEQFF. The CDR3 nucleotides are TGCGCCAGCAGCCAAGTGGAGGGGGGGACGGATGAGCAGTTCTTC.

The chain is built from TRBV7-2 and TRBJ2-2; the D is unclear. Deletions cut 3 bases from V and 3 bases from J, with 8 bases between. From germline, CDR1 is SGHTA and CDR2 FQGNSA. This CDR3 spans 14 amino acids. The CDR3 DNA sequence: TGTGCCAGCAGCTTTGGCTCCTACACCGGGGAGCTGTTTTTT. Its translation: CASSFGSYTGELFF.

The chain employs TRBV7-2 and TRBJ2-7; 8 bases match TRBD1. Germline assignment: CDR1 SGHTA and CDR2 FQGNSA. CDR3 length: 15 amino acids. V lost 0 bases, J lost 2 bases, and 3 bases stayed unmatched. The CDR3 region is CASSLAQGQAYEQYF. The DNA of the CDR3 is TGTGCCAGCAGCTTAGCGCAGGGACAGGCCTACGAGCAGTACTTC. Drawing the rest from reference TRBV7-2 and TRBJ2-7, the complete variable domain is GAGVSQSPSNKVTEKGKDVELRCDPISGHTALYWYRQSLGQGLEFLIYFQGNSAPDKSGLPSDRFSAERTGGSVSTLTIQRTQQEDSAVYLCASSLAQGQAYEQYFGPGTRLTVT.

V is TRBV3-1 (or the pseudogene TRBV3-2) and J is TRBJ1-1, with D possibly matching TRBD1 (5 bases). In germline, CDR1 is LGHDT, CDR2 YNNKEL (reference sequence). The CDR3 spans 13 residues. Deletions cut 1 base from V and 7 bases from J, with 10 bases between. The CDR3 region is CASSQAQGLEAFF. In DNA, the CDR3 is TGTGCCAGCAGCCAAGCCCAGGGACTTGAAGCTTTCTTT.

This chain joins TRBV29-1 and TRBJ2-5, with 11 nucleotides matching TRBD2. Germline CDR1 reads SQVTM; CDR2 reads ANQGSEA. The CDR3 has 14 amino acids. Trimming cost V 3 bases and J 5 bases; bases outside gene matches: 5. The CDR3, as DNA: TGCAGCGTTGATACTAGCGGGAGAGGGGAGACCCAGTACTTC. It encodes CSVDTSGRGETQYF.

The CDR3 protein is CASSTDRGGSGEQYF. The CDR3 nucleotides are TGTGCCAGCAGCACCGACAGGGGAGGGTCGGGCGAGCAGTACTTC. The chain employs TRBV5-5 and TRBJ2-7, with D possibly TRBD1 on 8 matching bases. Germline V gives CDR1 SGHKS, CDR2 YYEKEE (reference sequence). The ends were cut back, 4 bases at V and 6 bases at J, with 20 bases in the middle. The CDR3 has 15 amino acids.

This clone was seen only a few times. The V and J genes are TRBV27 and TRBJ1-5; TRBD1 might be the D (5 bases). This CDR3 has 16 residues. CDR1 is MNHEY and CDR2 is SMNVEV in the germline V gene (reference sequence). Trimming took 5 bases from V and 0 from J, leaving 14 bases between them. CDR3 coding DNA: TGTGCCAGCAGTGTTACGCGGGACGGTAGCAATCAGCCCCAGCATTTT. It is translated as CASSVTRDGSNQPQHF.

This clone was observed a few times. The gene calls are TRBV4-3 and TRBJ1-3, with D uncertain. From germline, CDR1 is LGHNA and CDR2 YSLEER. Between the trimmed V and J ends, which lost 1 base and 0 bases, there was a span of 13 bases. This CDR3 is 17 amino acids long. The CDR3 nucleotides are TGCGCCAGCAGCCAAGTTATGGCAGGACTCTCTGGAAACACCATATATTTT. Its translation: CASSQVMAGLSGNTIYF.